The clone carrying this TCR beta chain was picked up a small number of times. The germline CDR1 and CDR2 sequences are SGHRS and YFSETQ. V was clipped by 4 bases and J by 1 base, with 11 bases between them. This CDR3 contains 14 residues. This record belongs to a study of response to subunit inactivated influenza vaccine. TCRdb used MiXCR to reprocess the RT-PCR reads, holding one entry per CDR3 protein. The sample includes 530,000 or so distinct CDR3 sequences, about 15% of them seen just once. This receptor was obtained from a man aged 50-59 years who received an inactivated influenza vaccine. Sample: PBMCs from blood, taken roughly 12 days after vaccination. The V call is TRBV5-1, the J call TRBJ1-1; D is possibly TRBD1 (5 bases). CDR3 DNA sequence: TGCGCCAGCAGCACGGGACGGGAGAACACTGAAGCTTTCTTT. Translating gives CASSTGRENTEAFF.